What follows describes a single T cell receptor (beta chain). This specimen comes from a study of blood T cell repertoires in COVID-19. Study overall: Acute-phase and convalescent COVID-19 samples originated in the United States, Italy and Spain. PBMCs, B-cell-depleted T cells, or T cells provided the cDNA or gDNA that made up the material.

Profiling relied on immunoSEQ multiplex PCR, and the TCRdb table lists in-frame clones only, not all of them. The sample has 90,000 to 120,000 clones; roughly four fifths are singletons. The V and J ends lost 7 bases and 1 base, in that order; junction bases with no gene match: 9. CDR3 size: 15 residues. Germline loops: CDR1 SGHRS, CDR2 YFSETQ. This sequence was found in a man in his 60s with acute or convalescent COVID-19. The chain employs TRBV5-1 and TRBJ1-1; 8 bases line up with TRBD1. Material: peripheral blood. CDR3: CASQGQGERNTEAFF. The DNA of the CDR3 is TGCGCCAGCCAAGGACAGGGAGAAAGGAACACTGAAGCTTTCTTT.